Listed here are 28 T cell receptor beta chains from one sample, sequenced in a study of long-term antiretroviral therapy in people with HIV. An immunoSEQ assay, version v3.0, was performed at survey level. This table comes from immunoSEQ multiplex PCR, and its TCRdb copy is limited to in-frame clones, with some not included. Here the sample spans 30,000 or so clones, around 74% being singletons. The material sequenced was unsorted PBMCs, taken 3 years after starting antiretroviral therapy. The source is a man aged 45-60 years with HIV.

V usage is TRBV29-1 and J usage is TRBJ1-5; 8 positions match TRBD1. The CDR3 runs 15 residues. V dropped 0 bases and J dropped 6; count of bases not matched to a gene: 7. Germline CDR1 reads SQVTM; CDR2 reads ANQGSEA. The CDR3 region has the DNA TGCAGCGTTGAAGAGGAGCAGGGGGCGGGTCAGCCCCAGCATTTT. Its translation is CSVEEEQGAGQPQHF.

This clone was counted a few times. This chain joins TRBV9 and TRBJ2-7; 12 nucleotides match TRBD2. This CDR3 is built from 15 residues. The germline CDR1 and CDR2 sequences are SGDLS and YYNGEE. J was trimmed by 5 bases and V by 0 bases; bases with no gene match: 3. The CDR3 coding sequence is TGTGCCAGCAGCGTAGGACTAGCGGGAGAGGACGAGCAGTACTTC. Translated, it gives CASSVGLAGEDEQYF.

The chain carries TRBV2 and TRBJ2-2, with D hard to call. Trimming took 6 bases from V and 6 from J, leaving 11 bases between them. Germline CDR1 reads SNHLY; CDR2 reads FYNNEI. The CDR3 consists of 13 residues. DNA for the CDR3: TGTGCCAGCAGGCGCCCCGCAGCCGGGGAGCTGTTTTTT. It translates to CASRRPAAGELFF.

The chain is built from TRBV4-2 and TRBJ1-2; D gene unclear. This CDR3 has 14 amino acids. The V end lost 0 bases, the J end lost 5 bases, and 10 bases lay between the germline ends. Germline assignment: CDR1 LGHNA and CDR2 YNFKEQ. CDR3 bases: TGTGCCAGCAGCCAAGATCATAGGCAGTATGGCTACACCTTC. As protein: CASSQDHRQYGYTF.

The chain recombines TRBV6-5 with TRBJ1-4; unclear D gene. This CDR3 has 14 amino acids. Trimming stripped 2 bases from V and 5 bases from J, with 9 bases between. Germline lookup yields CDR1 MNHEY and CDR2 SVGAGI. This chain's CDR3 is CASSYGRENEKLFF. CDR3 sequence (DNA): TGTGCCAGCAGTTACGGACGGGAGAATGAAAAACTGTTTTTT.

The chain employs TRBV7-9 and TRBJ1-4, with D unresolved. This CDR3 is 15 amino acids long. With 6 bases removed from V and 8 bases from J, the gap between germline ends came to 19 bases. Germline CDR1 reads SEHNR; CDR2 reads FQNEAQ (reference sequence). CDR3 bases: TGTGCCAGCAGGTCAGAGACGTCAGCGGGCGAAAAACTGTTTTTT. Translated: CASRSETSAGEKLFF.

The rearrangement links TRBV5-1 to TRBJ2-3; 8 nucleotides agree with TRBD2. Germline V gene data show CDR1 as SGHRS and CDR2 as YFSETQ. V was clipped by 3 bases and J by 2 bases; unmatched bases: 8. The length of the CDR3 is 16 residues. The CDR3, as DNA: TGCGCCAGCAGCTGGGGGGTTAGCGGGACCACAGATACGCAGTATTTT. Protein product: CASSWGVSGTTDTQYF.

This clone was detected a few times. The chain links TRBV7-2 to TRBJ1-2; D ambiguous. Trimming removed 1 base at V and 4 bases at J, with 10 bases between. Per the germline V gene, CDR1 is SGHTA and CDR2 is FQGNSA. This CDR3 contains 14 residues. The CDR3: CASSLDRGFYGYTF. Written as DNA, the CDR3 is TGTGCCAGCAGCTTAGATCGAGGTTTCTATGGCTACACCTTC.

This chain uses TRBV7-7 with TRBJ2-5; D is uncertain. The CDR3 has 13 residues. V lost 4 bases, J lost 7 bases, and 13 bases lay in between. CDR1 and CDR2 (germline): SSHAT, FNYEAQ (reference sequence). DNA for the CDR3: TGTGCCAGCAGCTCTGACTCATGGGGGACCCAGTACTTC. It codes for CASSSDSWGTQYF.

The chain couples TRBV21-1 to TRBJ1-4; TRBD1, the table's D call, lacks a check against the DNA. TRBV21-1 constitutes a pseudogene. This CDR3 has 16 residues. The CDR3 reads CASSKAYKNRNEKLFF. The CDR3 nucleotides read TGTGCCAGCAGCAAAGCTTATAAGAACAGAAATGAAAAACTGTTTTTT.

This sequence joins TRBV7-8 and TRBJ2-5; 9 nucleotides line up with TRBD1. Unmatched junction bases numbered 5, after V lost 5 bases and J lost 4 bases. CDR1 is SGHVS and CDR2 is FQNEAQ in the germline V gene. The CDR3 extends over 14 amino acids. The CDR3 coding sequence is TGTGCCAGCAGCCCCGACAGGGGGGGAGAGACCCAGTACTTC. Protein sequence: CASSPDRGGETQYF.

The sample holds one count of this clone. The chain uses TRBV18 and TRBJ2-7; TRBD1 matches at 9 bases. With 6 bases clipped from V and 2 bases from J, the junction kept 5 bases outside the gene matches. CDR1 is KGHSH and CDR2 is LQKENI in the germline V gene. CDR3 length: 14 amino acids. Here the CDR3 DNA reads TGTGCCAGCTCCCGGGACAGGGAGACCTACGAGCAGTACTTC. Translated: CASSRDRETYEQYF.

This clone was observed a few times. The V call is TRBV5-1, the J call TRBJ2-1; D gene unclear. The CDR3 spans 13 residues. Germline values: CDR1 SGHRS, CDR2 YFSETQ. Trimming stripped 5 bases from V and 2 bases from J, with 8 bases between. The DNA for the CDR3 is TGCGCCAGCAGGGATCAAACCTACAATGAGCAGTTCTTC. It specifies CASRDQTYNEQFF. The complete variable domain, with remaining parts taken from reference TRBV5-1 and TRBJ2-1, reads KAGVTQTPRYLIKTRGQQVTLSCSPISGHRSVSWYQQTPGQGLQFLFEYFSETQRNKGNFPGRFSGRQFSNSRSEMNVSTLELGDSALYLCASRDQTYNEQFFGPGTRLTVL.

The chain is built from TRBV5-1 and TRBJ1-1; D is unclear. Germline V lookup: CDR1 SGHRS, CDR2 YFSETQ. The CDR3 runs to 13 residues. V lost 4 bases, J lost 3 bases, and 10 bases lay in between. CDR3 in DNA: TGCGCCAGCAGCCTCGGACGGTACACTGAAGCTTTCTTT. It is translated as CASSLGRYTEAFF.

This clone rates as large. V is TRBV19 and J is TRBJ2-1; a possible D gene is TRBD1 (6 bases). Per germline, CDR1 LNHDA and CDR2 SQIVND (reference sequence). The CDR3 runs to 15 residues. The germline V and J ends were trimmed by 1 base and 2 bases, with 9 bases remaining between them. The chain's CDR3 is CASSIVTGPYNEQFF. The DNA of the CDR3 is TGTGCCAGTAGTATAGTGACAGGACCCTACAATGAGCAGTTCTTC.

The rearrangement links TRBV28 to TRBJ2-7, with 8 bases lining up with TRBD2. CDR3 length: 10 amino acids. CDR1 and CDR2 (germline): MDHEN, SYDVKM. V shed 4 bases, J shed 13 bases, and the junction held 3 bases outside the gene matches. CDR3 sequence (DNA): TGTGCCAGCAGTTCCGGGACTAGATACTTC. It yields the protein CASSSGTRYF.

The V and J genes are TRBV27 and TRBJ2-5, with TRBD2 as a possible D gene (6 bases). Per the germline V gene, CDR1 is MNHEY and CDR2 is SMNVEV (reference sequence). The CDR3 sequence is 14 residues long. Trimming took off 5 bases at V and 7 bases at J, with 17 bases between the two ends. The CDR3 spells CASSPRDGAWTQYF. The CDR3 bases are TGTGCCAGCAGTCCGCGGGACGGGGCGTGGACCCAGTACTTC.

This clone has just a few counts. The rearrangement joins TRBV27 to TRBJ1-2; D might be TRBD1 (5 bases). The germline V gene encodes CDR1 MNHEY and CDR2 SMNVEV (reference sequence). Between the trimmed V and J ends, which lost 3 bases and 4 bases, there was a span of 12 bases. The length of the CDR3 is 14 residues. The CDR3 bases are TGTGCCAGCAGTTTGCAGGGAGGAGGCTATGGCTACACCTTC. It codes for CASSLQGGGYGYTF.

The sample holds one count of this clone. The chain is built from TRBV5-1 and TRBJ2-6; either TRBD1 or TRBD2 may fit D (5 bases each). Germline V gene lookup returns CDR1 SGHRS and CDR2 YFSETQ. This CDR3 is built from 18 residues. V was clipped by 0 bases and J by 4 bases, with 17 bases between them. CDR3: CASSLAGGAVPGANVLTF. Written as DNA, the CDR3 is TGCGCCAGCAGCTTGGCTGGGGGAGCTGTCCCCGGGGCCAACGTCCTGACTTTC.

This chain joins TRBV2 and TRBJ2-7, with TRBD1 matching over 8 bases. Trimming at V came to 4 bases and at J to 2 bases, leaving 1 base not matched to a gene. The germline gives CDR1 SNHLY, CDR2 FYNNEI. The CDR3 covers 13 residues. The CDR3 here is CASSGQGPYEQYF. The CDR3 DNA reads TGTGCCAGCAGTGGACAGGGGCCCTACGAGCAGTACTTC.

CDR3 nucleotides: TGTGCCAGCAGCTTAAGACTAGCGGCTTCCTACAATGAGCAGTTCTTC. Its translation is CASSLRLAASYNEQFF. The chain carries TRBV5-4 and TRBJ2-1; 9 positions match TRBD2. With V trimmed by 2 bases and J by 1 base, 4 bases remained unmatched. Germline loops: CDR1 SGHNT, CDR2 YYREEE (reference sequence). CDR3 length: 16 amino acids. The full variable domain, rest sourced from reference TRBV5-4 and TRBJ2-1, is ETGVTQSPTHLIKTRGQQVTLRCSSQSGHNTVSWYQQALGQGPQFIFQYYREEENGRGNFPPRFSGLQFPNYSSELNVNALELDDSALYLCASSLRLAASYNEQFFGPGTRLTVL.

About this clone: One end of the junction fails to match germline, which may point to a read error. The V gene is TRBV7-9, the J gene TRBJ2-7; D is ambiguous. CDR3 length: 14 residues. CDR1 is SEHNR, CDR2 FQNEAQ, per germline (reference sequence). The CDR3 nucleotides read TGTGCCAGCAGCTTAGGAGTTTCCTCCGACGAGCAGTACTTC. This translates into CASSLGVSSDEQYF.

Only one count was recorded for this clone. V is TRBV14 and J is TRBJ2-7; no clear D. Trimming cost V 2 bases and J 3 bases, with 2 bases left between them. The germline gives CDR1 SGHDN, CDR2 FVKESK. CDR3 length: 11 residues. CDR3 sequence reads: CASSQYYEQYF. The CDR3 DNA reads TGTGCCAGCAGCCAATACTACGAGCAGTACTTC.

With respect to this clone: Other nucleotide sequences in the sample specify the same CDR3. The rearrangement uses TRBV28 and TRBJ2-7; perhaps TRBD2 as D (6 bases). This CDR3 region has 14 residues. CDR1 is MDHEN, CDR2 SYDVKM, per germline. Trimming took off 3 bases at V and 2 bases at J, with 11 bases between the two ends. In DNA form, the CDR3 reads TGTGCCAGCAGTTTGGCGGGGCCCCCCTACGAGCAGTACTTC. Translated, it gives CASSLAGPPYEQYF.

V gene TRBV5-1 combines with J gene TRBJ1-2; D is undetermined. CDR1 and CDR2 from the germline V gene are SGHRS and YFSETQ. Trimming cost V 1 base and J 2 bases, with 12 bases left between them. The CDR3 contains 15 residues. Here the CDR3 DNA reads TGCGCCAGCAGCTTGAATCTTTCCCCGAACTATGGCTACACCTTC. Translating gives CASSLNLSPNYGYTF.

The chain employs TRBV18 and TRBJ2-5, with a possible D match to TRBD2 (6 bases). The CDR3 consists of 11 residues. Germline V gene sequence: CDR1 KGHSH, CDR2 LQKENI. V was cut by 3 bases and J by 9 bases, with 8 bases left in between. The CDR3 DNA follows: TGTGCCAGCTCACCCGGGGAGGCCCAGTACTTC. This encodes CASSPGEAQYF. Looking up the rest from reference TRBV18 and TRBJ2-5 gives the full variable domain: NAGVMQNPRHLVRRRGQEARLRCSPMKGHSHVYWYRQLPEEGLKFMVYLQKENIIDESGMPKERFSAEFPKEGPSILRIQQVVRGDSAAYFCASSPGEAQYFGPGTRLLVL.

This clone was seen only once. J is TRBJ2-2 and V is TRBV6-6, with 9 bases lining up with TRBD2. V shed 6 bases and J 5 bases; nucleotides not matched to a gene: 1. Germline values: CDR1 MNHNY, CDR2 SVGAGI (reference sequence). This CDR3 region has 13 residues. This CDR3 is CASRAGGTGELFF. CDR3 sequence (DNA): TGTGCCAGCAGAGCGGGGGGAACCGGGGAGCTGTTTTTT.

This clone was recorded a few times. The rearrangement links TRBV5-1 to TRBJ2-2; 7 bases align to TRBD2. The CDR3 is made up of 16 amino acids. The V segment lost 1 base and the J segment 0 bases; nucleotides outside the gene matches: 3. Germline CDR1 reads SGHRS; CDR2 reads YFSETQ. In DNA form, the CDR3 reads TGCGCCAGCAGCTTGCTAGCGGCTACGAACACCGGGGAGCTGTTTTTT. This sequence encodes CASSLLAATNTGELFF.